What follows is one TCR beta chain and its context. Antigen: not known. Read coverage stops 3 residues before the CDR3 terminus; the germline J gene supplies the remainder. Produced via immunoSEQ multiplex PCR; TCRdb's table is partial and in-frame only. In all, the sample yields tens of thousands of clones. All donors had a single incident cervical HPV16 infection, not prevalent. The sample is drawn from a study of T cells in women clearing cervical HPV infection. At the level of the study: Control women cleared a single incident HPV16 infection within 12 months. For cases, blood was sampled a median approximately 150 days after lesion detection, interquartile range roughly 90 to 210 days.

Study-level points and caveats: Richness plus V gene abundances separated cases from controls with AUC about 0.87.

The ends lost 3 bases at V and 10 bases at J; junction bases unmatched: 4. Germline CDR1 and CDR2: MRHNA and SNTAGT. This CDR3 is 14 amino acids long. The receptor comes from a woman between 18 and 69 years old with a cervical HPV16 infection that either progressed to CIN3+ or cleared (not recorded which). The chain recombines TRBV6-4 with TRBJ1-6; 9 bases align to TRBD1. The source material was blood buffy coat. The CDR3 is CASSERTGESPLHF. The sequenced CDR3 bases are TGTGCCAGCAGTGAACGGACAGGGGAGTCACCC.